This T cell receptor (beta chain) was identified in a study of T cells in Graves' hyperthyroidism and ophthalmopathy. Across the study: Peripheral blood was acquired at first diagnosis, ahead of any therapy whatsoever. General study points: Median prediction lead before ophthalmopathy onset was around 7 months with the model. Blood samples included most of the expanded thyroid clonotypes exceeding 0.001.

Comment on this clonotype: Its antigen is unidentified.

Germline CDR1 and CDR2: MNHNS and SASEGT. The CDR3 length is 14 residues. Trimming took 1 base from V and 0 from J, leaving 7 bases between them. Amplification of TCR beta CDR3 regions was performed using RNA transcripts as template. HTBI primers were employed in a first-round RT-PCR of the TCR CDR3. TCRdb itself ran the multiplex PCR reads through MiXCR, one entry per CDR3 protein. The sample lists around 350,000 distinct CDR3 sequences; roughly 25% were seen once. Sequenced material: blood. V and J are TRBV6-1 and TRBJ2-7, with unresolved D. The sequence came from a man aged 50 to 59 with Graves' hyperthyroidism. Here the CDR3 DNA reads TGTGCCAGCAGTGAAGAGGGTAGCTCCTACGAGCAGTACTTC. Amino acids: CASSEEGSSYEQYF.